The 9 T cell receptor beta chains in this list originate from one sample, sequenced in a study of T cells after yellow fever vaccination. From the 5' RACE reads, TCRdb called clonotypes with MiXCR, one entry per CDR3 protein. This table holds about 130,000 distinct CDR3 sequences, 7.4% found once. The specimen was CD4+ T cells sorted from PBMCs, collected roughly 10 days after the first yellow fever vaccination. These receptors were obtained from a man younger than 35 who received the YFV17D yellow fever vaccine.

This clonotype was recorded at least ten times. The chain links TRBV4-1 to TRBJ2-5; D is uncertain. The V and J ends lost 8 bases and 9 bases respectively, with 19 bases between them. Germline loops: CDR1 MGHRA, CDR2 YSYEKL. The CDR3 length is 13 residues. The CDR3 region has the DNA TGCGCCAGCGGACGGATTCCGCTTGAGGCCCAGTACTTC. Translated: CASGRIPLEAQYF.

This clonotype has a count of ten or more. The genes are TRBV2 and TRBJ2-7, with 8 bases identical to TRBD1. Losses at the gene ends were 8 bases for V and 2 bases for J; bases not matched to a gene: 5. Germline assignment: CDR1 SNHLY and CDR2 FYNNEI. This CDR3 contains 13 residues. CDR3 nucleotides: TGTGCCAGCGCGGGACAGGTAGCCTACGAGCAGTACTTC. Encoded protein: CASAGQVAYEQYF.

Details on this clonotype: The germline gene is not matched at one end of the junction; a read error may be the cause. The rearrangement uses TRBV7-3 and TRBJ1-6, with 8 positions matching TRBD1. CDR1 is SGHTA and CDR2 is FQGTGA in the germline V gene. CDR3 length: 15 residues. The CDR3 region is CANSQRQGIGSPLHF. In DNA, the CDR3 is TGTGCCAACAGCCAGCGACAGGGGATTGGTTCACCCCTCCACTTT.

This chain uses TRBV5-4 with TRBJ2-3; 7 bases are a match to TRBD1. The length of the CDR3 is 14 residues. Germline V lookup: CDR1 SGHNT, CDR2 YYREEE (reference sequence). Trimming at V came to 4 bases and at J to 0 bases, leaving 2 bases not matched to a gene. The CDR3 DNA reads TGTGCCAGCAGCACGGGACAGAGCACAGATACGCAGTATTTT. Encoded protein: CASSTGQSTDTQYF.

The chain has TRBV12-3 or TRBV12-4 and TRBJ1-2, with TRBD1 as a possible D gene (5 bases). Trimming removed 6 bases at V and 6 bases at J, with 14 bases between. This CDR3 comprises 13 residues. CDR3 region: CASSARLRDGYTF. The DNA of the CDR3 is TGTGCCAGCAGCGCCAGGCTCAGGGATGGCTACACCTTC.

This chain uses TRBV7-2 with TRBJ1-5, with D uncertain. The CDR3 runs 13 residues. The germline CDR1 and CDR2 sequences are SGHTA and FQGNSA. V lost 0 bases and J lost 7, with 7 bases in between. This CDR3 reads CASSLAERQPQHF. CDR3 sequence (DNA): TGTGCCAGCAGCTTAGCGGAGCGGCAGCCCCAGCATTTT.

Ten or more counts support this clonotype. CDR3 amino acids: CASSTRDTSTNEKLFF. The DNA of the CDR3 is TGTGCCAGCAGTACTCGGGACACCTCAACTAATGAAAAACTGTTTTTT. The chain carries TRBV12-3 or TRBV12-4 and TRBJ1-4; maybe TRBD1 (6 bases). The CDR3 runs to 16 residues. Trimming took off 5 bases at V and 0 bases at J, with 13 bases between the two ends.

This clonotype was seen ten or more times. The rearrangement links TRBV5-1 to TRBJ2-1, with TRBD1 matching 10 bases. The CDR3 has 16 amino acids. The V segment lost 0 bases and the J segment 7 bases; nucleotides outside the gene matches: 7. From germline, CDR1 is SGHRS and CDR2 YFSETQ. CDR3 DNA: TGCGCCAGCAGCTTGGAGCCGGGACAGGGGTTGAATGAGCAGTTCTTC. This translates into CASSLEPGQGLNEQFF. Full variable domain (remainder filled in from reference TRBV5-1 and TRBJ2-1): KAGVTQTPRYLIKTRGQQVTLSCSPISGHRSVSWYQQTPGQGLQFLFEYFSETQRNKGNFPGRFSGRQFSNSRSEMNVSTLELGDSALYLCASSLEPGQGLNEQFFGPGTRLTVL.

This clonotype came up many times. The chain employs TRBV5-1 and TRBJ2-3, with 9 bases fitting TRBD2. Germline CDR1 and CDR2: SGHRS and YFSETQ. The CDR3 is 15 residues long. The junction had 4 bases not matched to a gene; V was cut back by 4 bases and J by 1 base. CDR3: CASSLSGGGTDTQYF. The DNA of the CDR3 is TGCGCCAGCAGCCTTAGCGGGGGAGGCACAGATACGCAGTATTTT.